The source of this T cell receptor (beta chain) is a study of T-cell reconstitution after alpha-beta-depleted transplantation in children (dated by TCRdb to between 2015 and 2016). With respect to the entire study: Using TCR repertoire profiling, the study followed T-cell immune reconstitution in a quantitative way in children after TCRalphabeta/CD19-depleted allogeneic hematopoietic cell transplantation. What the research found in general, with its limitations: About two months after transplant, the apparently early recovery of alphabetaT-cell counts reportedly depended on just several hundred clones that had expanded rapidly and came from non-depleted graft cells. In some patients, the high TCRbeta diversity seen at day 60 was put down to recipient T cells and intrathymic progenitors that had survived conditioning. Hyperexpanded clone frequencies declined over subsequent months; after one year, T-cell counts and TCRbeta diversity were mostly attributed to newly produced T cells.

In regard to this clonotype: Its recognized antigen is unknown. No much larger clone exists at a distance of one base, and base qualities are not known.

This specimen's treatment or condition label, interpreted: allogeneic hematopoietic cell transplantation with graft depleted of TCRalphabeta T cells and CD19 B cells. The transplant recipients were children given TCRalphabeta/CD19-depleted allogeneic hematopoietic cell grafts. Libraries were constructed by PCR. TCRdb shows the sequencer as Illumina HiSeq 2500. Molecular barcoding was employed in the preparation of TCR libraries, with unique molecular identifiers being used to normalize TCRbeta repertoire quantification. TCRdb ran its own pipeline on the public reads, namely fastp trimming at Q25 and MiXCR clone calling, and kept in-frame beta chains. When rows share a CDR3 protein, they turn into one entry using the most common DNA and genes. For this sample there are around 78,000 distinct CDR3 sequences; approximately 14% appear just once. Clones ranked in the top ten supply about 30% of the sample.

The CDR3 contains 14 residues, cysteine and phenylalanine counted. The only DNA kept is the CDR3, 42 bases in frame from the first base. Taken from the germline V gene (reference sequence), the CDR1 and CDR2 loops are DFQATT and SNEGSKA. Compared with germline, V lacks 1 base and J lacks 6 bases; bases without a gene match: 2. Sequencing was performed on PBMCs, mostly from graft donor cells, taken 180 days after TCRalphabeta/CD19-depleted stem cell transplant. The sequence links TRBV20-1 to TRBJ2-1; TRBD1 aligns with 11 central bases. The clonotype was recovered from a male patient under 10 years old who had a stem cell transplant for acute lymphoblastic leukemia, so the T cells may come from the graft donor. At the DNA level, the sequence is TGCAGTGCTAGAGGGGGACAGGGGGGCAATGAGCAGTTCTTC. This codes for CSARGGQGGNEQFF.